This TCR beta chain derives from a study of CXCR3-negative and CXCR3-positive naive CD8 T cells. Study context: Cumulative TRB read yield was roughly 150 million, averaging about 1.5 +/- 0.3 million per library. Study observations and caveats: Similar TRBV-TRBJ usage was seen in naive cells (both CXCR3-negative and CXCR3-positive), but memory cells differed. Compared with CXCR3-negative naive cells, CXCR3-positive naive cells showed more hydrophobic TRB CDR3s.

Each TRB cDNA library was prepared by 5' RACE (with UMI labels). With the 5' RACE reads reprocessed, TCRdb shows one record per CDR3 protein and no DNA. Here the sample table reports 150,000 or so distinct CDR3 sequences. Comments on this clonotype: Its antigen remains unidentified.

There are 20 residues in the CDR3. Looked up from germline, CDR1 is LGHDT and CDR2 is YNNKEL (reference sequence). The specimen was naive CXCR3+ CD8+ T cells from blood. Regarding subset: CD45RO-CCR7+CD27+CD95- naive CD8+ T cells expressing CXCR3 (TNR3+). This receptor was obtained from a human donor in good health. Some clones in this sample may be carry-over from other donors' samples. The V gene is TRBV3-1, the J gene TRBJ1-1; TCRdb proposes TRBD1, but this gene call is untestable without DNA. CDR3 amino acids: CASSQESTFGSVGENTEAFF.